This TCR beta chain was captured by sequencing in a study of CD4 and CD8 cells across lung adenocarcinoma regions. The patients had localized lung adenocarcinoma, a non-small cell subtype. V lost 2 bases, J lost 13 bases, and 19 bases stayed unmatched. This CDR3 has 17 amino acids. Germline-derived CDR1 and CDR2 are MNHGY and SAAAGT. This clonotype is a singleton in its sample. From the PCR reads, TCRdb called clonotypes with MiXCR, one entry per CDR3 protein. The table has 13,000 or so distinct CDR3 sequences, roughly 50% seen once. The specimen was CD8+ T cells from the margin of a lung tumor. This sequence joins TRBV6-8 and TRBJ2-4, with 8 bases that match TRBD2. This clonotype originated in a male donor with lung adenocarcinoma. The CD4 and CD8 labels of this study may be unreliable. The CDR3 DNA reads TGTGCCAGCAGTTACCCACTAGCGGAACGGGCTAAAGATATGCAGTACTTC. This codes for CASSYPLAERAKDMQYF.